This TCR beta chain was obtained from a study of identical twins. This clonotype appeared a few times. What it binds is unknown. V dropped 1 base and J dropped 1 base, with 7 bases sitting between them. Germline CDR1 reads MNHNS; CDR2 reads SASEGT. The CDR3 extends over 14 amino acids. Template switching supplied a universal primer site; unique molecular identifiers were carried on the cDNA. TCRdb independently ran MiXCR on the 5' RACE reads; one entry per CDR3 protein. The sample records about 730,000 distinct CDR3 sequences, around 20% being singletons. Study-level findings and limits: Part of the zero-insertion signal could reflect confounding by invariant MAIT and iNKT cells.

This same sample was also part of a study on T cells expressing NK-cell markers. That study reports: The TCR beta repertoires originated in sorted CD3+CD56+NKG2C+, CD3+CD56+NKG2C- and CD3+CD56-NKG2C+ T cells. T cells sorted in several experiments were restricted to alpha-beta TCR T cells by an anti-gamma-delta TCR antibody.

The sequence derives from a woman between 18 and 29 years old in good health. Material for sequencing was PBMCs. The genes are TRBV6-1 and TRBJ1-1; D call uncertain. The CDR3 DNA reads TGTGCCAGCAGTGAAGTTATGTGGAACACTGAAGCTTTCTTT. Residues: CASSEVMWNTEAFF.